This T cell receptor beta chain was identified in a study of long-term antiretroviral therapy in people with HIV. Study results and limitations: Sampling of blood ran from about 2003 to 2017, and older ART regimens were possibly in use. When set beside controls, HIV repertoires had CDR3 length ranges that were narrower. Whichever time point was examined, clones expanded before ART dominated the repertoire.

Germline-derived CDR1 and CDR2 are SGHTA and FQGNSA. The CDR3 runs to 16 residues. With 0 bases removed from V and 5 bases from J, the gap between germline ends came to 13 bases. Run at survey level, the immunoSEQ assay was version v3.0. Profiling relied on immunoSEQ multiplex PCR, and the TCRdb table lists in-frame clones only, not all of them. The sample lists under 25,000 clones; 93% were seen once. In the case of this clone: Its specificity is not known.

The rearrangement joins TRBV7-2 to TRBJ2-2, with a weak D call TRBD2 (7 bases). The TCR originated in a woman aged 40-49 years with HIV. The material sequenced was unsorted PBMCs, taken 7.6 years after starting antiretroviral therapy. The DNA for the CDR3 is TGTGCCAGCAGCTTAGCCGGGGGGCCAGGGACCGGGGAGCTGTTTTTT. As protein: CASSLAGGPGTGELFF.